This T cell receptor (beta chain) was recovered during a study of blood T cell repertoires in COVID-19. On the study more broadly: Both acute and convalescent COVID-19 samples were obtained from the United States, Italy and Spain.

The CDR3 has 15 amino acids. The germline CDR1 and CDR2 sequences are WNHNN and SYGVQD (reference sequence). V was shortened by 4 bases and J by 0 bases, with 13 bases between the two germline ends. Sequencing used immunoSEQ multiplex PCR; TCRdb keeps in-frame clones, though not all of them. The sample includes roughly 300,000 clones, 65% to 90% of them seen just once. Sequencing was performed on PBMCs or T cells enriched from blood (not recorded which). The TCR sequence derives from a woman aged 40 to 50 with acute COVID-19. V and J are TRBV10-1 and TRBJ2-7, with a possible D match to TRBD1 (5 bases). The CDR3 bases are TGCGCCAGCAGTGGCTTCAGGGTCCTCTCCTACGAGCAGTACTTC. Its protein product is CASSGFRVLSYEQYF.